This record concerns one T cell receptor beta chain sequence. Using immunoSEQ multiplex PCR, the repertoire was profiled, and TCRdb retains in-frame clones only, with some absent. The table shows approximately 97,000 clones, with about nine tenths occurring only once. This specimen belongs to a study of blood T cell repertoires in COVID-19. Overall study context: Some COVID-19 samples were acute and others convalescent; all came from the United States, Italy and Spain.

V lost 0 bases to trimming and J lost 5 bases; unmatched junction nucleotides: 7. Germline values: CDR1 KGHSH, CDR2 LQKENI. The CDR3 has 16 amino acids. V and J are TRBV18 and TRBJ2-3, with 8 bases aligning to TRBD1. This TCR came from a man between 60 and 70 years old with acute or convalescent COVID-19. The sequencing sample was made of peripheral blood. The CDR3 here is CASSPPVAGGVDTQYF. The CDR3 bases are TGTGCCAGCTCACCACCGGTAGCAGGGGGCGTAGATACGCAGTATTTT.